These 19 T cell receptor beta chains came from one sample sequenced in a study of low-dose radiotherapy and immunotherapy resistance in tumors. TRAV- and TRBV-specific primers, spanning alpha and beta chains, primed first-strand cDNA. With a V-primer adapter and a constant-region primer, TCRs were amplified for 20 PCR cycles. TCRdb recomputed calls from the reads with MiXCR, one row per CDR3 protein. The sample records just over 14,000 distinct CDR3 sequences, roughly half being singletons. The receptors shown here come from a human donor with advanced metastatic prostate, ovarian, gallbladder or colorectal cancer (not recorded which). This table probably holds off-target reads from a library built for another chain.

In its sample, this clonotype was seen a few times. The V gene is TRBV11-2, the J gene TRBJ2-3; TRBD1 is a possible D gene (6 bases). CDR1 SGHAT and CDR2 FQNNGV come from the germline V gene. The CDR3 extends over 16 amino acids. The V gene lost 1 base and the J gene lost 2 bases, with 13 bases spanning the gap. As DNA, the CDR3 is TGTGCCAGCAGCTTAGGCCCTTGGGGGCACACAGATACGCAGTATTTT. Protein: CASSLGPWGHTDTQYF.

The sample holds a few counts of this clonotype. This sequence joins TRBV2 and TRBJ2-7, with D perhaps matching TRBD1 (5 bases). CDR3 length: 12 residues. The germline V gene encodes CDR1 SNHLY and CDR2 FYNNEI. Between the trimmed V and J ends, which lost 10 bases and 2 bases, there was a span of 12 bases. In nucleotides, the CDR3 is TGTGCCATAGGGGTAGGCCCCTACGAGCAGTACTTC. Translating gives CAIGVGPYEQYF.

There are a few counts of this clonotype. The J gene is TRBJ2-2, the V gene TRBV18, with 10 bases fitting TRBD1. Germline-derived CDR1 and CDR2 are KGHSH and LQKENI. V lost 2 bases and J lost 4; bases outside the gene matches: 4. This CDR3 is 16 amino acids long. CDR3 residues: CASSPGQGDVTGELFF. The CDR3 bases are TGTGCCAGCTCACCAGGACAGGGGGATGTCACCGGGGAGCTGTTTTTT.

V usage is TRBV29-1 and J usage is TRBJ2-3, with D perhaps TRBD2 (6 bases). CDR3 length: 12 amino acids. The ends were cut back, 3 bases at V and 4 bases at J, with 8 bases in the middle. CDR1 is SQVTM, CDR2 ANQGSEA, per germline. For the CDR3, the DNA is TGCAGCGTTGAGGGCGGGGCAGATACGCAGTATTTT. This codes for CSVEGGADTQYF.

This clonotype was found once. The chain recombines TRBV4-1 with TRBJ1-6, with D hard to call. V was shortened by 1 base and J by 9 bases, with 4 bases between the two germline ends. Per the germline V gene, CDR1 is MGHRA and CDR2 is YSYEKL. This CDR3 has 12 residues. The chain's CDR3 is CASSQGISPLHF. The CDR3 DNA sequence: TGCGCCAGCAGCCAAGGGATTTCACCCCTCCACTTT.

The chain employs TRBV5-1 and TRBJ2-1, with D maybe TRBD2 (5 bases). V was pared by 0 bases and J by 8 bases, with 6 bases between. The CDR3 covers 12 residues. Germline CDR1 SGHRS, CDR2 YFSETQ. In DNA, the CDR3 is TGCGCCAGCAGCTTGGCGGGGTATGAGCAGTTCTTC. Protein product: CASSLAGYEQFF.

This clonotype was seen a handful of times. The chain uses TRBV5-4 and TRBJ1-1; D uncertain. CDR1 is SGHNT, CDR2 YYREEE, per germline (reference sequence). The CDR3 consists of 13 residues. Trimming stripped 1 base from V and 2 bases from J, with 6 bases between. CDR3 residues: CASSLQDNTEAFF. In DNA form, the CDR3 reads TGTGCCAGCAGCTTGCAGGACAACACTGAAGCTTTCTTT.

The chain links TRBV6-4 to TRBJ1-1; 9 bases line up with TRBD1. This CDR3 contains 14 residues. The J segment lost 4 bases and the V segment lost 6 bases, leaving 6 bases of the junction unmatched. Germline assignment: CDR1 MRHNA and CDR2 SNTAGT. CDR3 loop: CASRGQGIGTEAFF. The CDR3, as DNA: TGTGCCAGCAGAGGACAGGGGATCGGCACTGAAGCTTTCTTT.

This sequence joins TRBV11-2 and TRBJ2-1, with D unresolved. This CDR3 contains 13 residues. Trimming removed 5 bases from V and 7 bases from J, with 12 bases in between. Germline V gene data show CDR1 as SGHAT and CDR2 as FQNNGV. The CDR3: CASSQSSPNEQFF. As DNA, the CDR3 is TGTGCCAGCAGCCAATCTAGTCCAAATGAGCAGTTCTTC.

The chain carries TRBV4-1 and TRBJ2-7; D is undetermined. The length of the CDR3 is 14 residues. Trimming pared 0 bases from V and 8 bases from J, leaving 14 bases between. Per germline, CDR1 MGHRA and CDR2 YSYEKL. For the CDR3, the DNA is TGCGCCAGCAGCCAAGATGGGGTCAGTACCAAGCAGTACTTC. It codes for CASSQDGVSTKQYF.

This clonotype has just a few counts. The V and J genes are TRBV7-9 and TRBJ2-1, with D perhaps being TRBD1 or TRBD2 (5 bases each). The CDR3 is 14 amino acids. Germline V gives CDR1 SEHNR, CDR2 FQNEAQ (reference sequence). The V gene lost 7 bases and the J gene lost 6 bases, with 16 bases spanning the gap. The CDR3 protein is CASIPSGAGNEQFF. CDR3 DNA sequence: TGTGCCAGCATCCCATCCGGGGCGGGCAATGAGCAGTTCTTC.

This sequence joins TRBV6-2 or TRBV6-3 and TRBJ2-1, with TRBD2 as a possible D gene (5 bases). Trimming cost V 4 bases and J 8 bases, with 12 bases left between them. The CDR3 has 13 residues. The V gene's germline CDR1 is MNHEY and CDR2 SVGEGT. The CDR3 region is CASSSAGSYEQFF. CDR3 nucleotides: TGTGCCAGCAGTTCCGCGGGCTCCTATGAGCAGTTCTTC.

V gene TRBV7-8 combines with J gene TRBJ2-5; D assignment may be TRBD1 or TRBD2 (5 bases each). The CDR3 consists of 13 residues. CDR1 SGHVS and CDR2 FQNEAQ come from the germline V gene. Trimming stripped 8 bases from V and 5 bases from J, with 15 bases between. The CDR3 nucleotides read TGTGCCAGCTCCTCTGGGGGTCGGGAGACCCAGTACTTC. Translation gives CASSSGGRETQYF.

V is TRBV7-2 and J is TRBJ1-5; no clear D. V lost 3 bases and J 2 bases, leaving 5 bases between the germline ends. This CDR3 is built from 13 residues. Per germline, CDR1 SGHTA and CDR2 FQGNSA. The CDR3 is CASSFEGNQPQHF. The CDR3 DNA reads as TGTGCCAGCAGCTTTGAAGGCAATCAGCCCCAGCATTTT.

The chain employs TRBV29-1 and TRBJ1-4; D is perhaps TRBD1 (6 bases). V lost 6 bases and J lost 7, with 18 bases in between. Germline CDR1 is SQVTM and CDR2 is ANQGSEA. CDR3 length equals 14 residues. The CDR3 loop reads CSVAFGGAGEKLFF. In DNA form, the CDR3 reads TGCAGCGTGGCCTTCGGGGGGGCTGGTGAAAAACTGTTTTTT.

This clonotype has a handful of counts. This chain joins TRBV7-8 and TRBJ1-4; tentative D call: TRBD1 (5 bases). The length of the CDR3 is 15 residues. The germline V gene encodes CDR1 SGHVS and CDR2 FQNEAQ. V was trimmed by 2 bases and J by 2 bases, leaving 9 bases between them. CDR3: CASSLREGTNEKLFF. CDR3 nucleotides: TGTGCCAGCAGCTTACGGGAGGGGACTAATGAAAAACTGTTTTTT.

J is TRBJ2-7 and V is TRBV12-5; TRBD2 aligns across 7 bases. Germline V gene sequence: CDR1 LGHNT, CDR2 FRNRAP. The CDR3 is 16 residues long. The V and J ends lost 7 bases and 0 bases, in that order; junction bases with no gene match: 12. The CDR3 DNA reads as TGTGCTAGTGTCACCCTCACCGCGGGGGACTCCTACGAGCAGTACTTC. This encodes CASVTLTAGDSYEQYF.

The gene calls are TRBV23-1 and TRBJ2-7, with D possibly being TRBD1 (5 bases). TRBV23-1 counts as an open reading frame of uncertain function. The ends were cut back, 4 bases at V and 2 bases at J, with 9 bases in the middle. This CDR3 region has 13 residues. As DNA, the CDR3 is TGCGCCAGCAGTCCACGACAGACCTACGAGCAGTACTTC. Its protein product is CASSPRQTYEQYF.

V is TRBV4-2 and J is TRBJ1-2, with D unclear. Trimming took 0 bases from V and 4 from J, leaving 12 bases between them. CDR3 length: 15 amino acids. Germline V gene data show CDR1 as LGHNA and CDR2 as YNFKEQ. CDR3 sequence reads: CASSQDPGRAYGYTF. CDR3 sequence (DNA): TGTGCCAGCAGCCAAGATCCCGGGAGGGCCTATGGCTACACCTTC.